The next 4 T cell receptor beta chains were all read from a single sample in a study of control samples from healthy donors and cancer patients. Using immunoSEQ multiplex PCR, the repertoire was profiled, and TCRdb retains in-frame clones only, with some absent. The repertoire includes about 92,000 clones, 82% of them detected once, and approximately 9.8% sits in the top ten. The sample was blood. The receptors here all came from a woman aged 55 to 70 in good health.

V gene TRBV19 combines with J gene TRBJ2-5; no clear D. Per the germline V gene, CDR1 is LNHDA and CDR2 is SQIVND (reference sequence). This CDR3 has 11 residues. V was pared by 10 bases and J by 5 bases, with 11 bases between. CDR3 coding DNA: TGTGCCACGGGTCCCGGCGAGACCCAGTACTTC. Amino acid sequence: CATGPGETQYF. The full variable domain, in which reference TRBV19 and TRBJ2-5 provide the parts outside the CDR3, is DGGITQSPKYLFRKEGQNVTLSCEQNLNHDAMYWYRQDPGQGLRLIYYSQIVNDFQKGDIAEGYSVSREKKESFPLTVTSAQKNPTAFYLCATGPGETQYFGPGTRLLVL.

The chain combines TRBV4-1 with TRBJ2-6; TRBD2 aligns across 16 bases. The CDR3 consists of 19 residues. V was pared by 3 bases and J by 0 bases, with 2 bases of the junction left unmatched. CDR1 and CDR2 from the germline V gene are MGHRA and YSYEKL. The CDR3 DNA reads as TGCGCCAGCAGCCAGGGACTAGCGGGAGGGATCTCTGGGGCCAACGTCCTGACTTTC. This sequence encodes CASSQGLAGGISGANVLTF.

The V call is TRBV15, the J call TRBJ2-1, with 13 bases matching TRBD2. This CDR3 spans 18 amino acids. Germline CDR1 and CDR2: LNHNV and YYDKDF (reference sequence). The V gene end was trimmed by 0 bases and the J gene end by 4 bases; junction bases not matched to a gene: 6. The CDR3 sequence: CATSRDWTSGGRYNEQFF. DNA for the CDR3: TGTGCCACCAGCAGAGATTGGACTAGCGGGGGACGATACAATGAGCAGTTCTTC.

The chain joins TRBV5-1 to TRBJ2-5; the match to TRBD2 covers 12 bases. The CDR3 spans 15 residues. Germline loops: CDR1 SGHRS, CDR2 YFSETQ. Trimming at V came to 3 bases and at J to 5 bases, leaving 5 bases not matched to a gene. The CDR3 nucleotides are TGCGCCAGCAGCTCACTAGCGGGGGGATTGGAGACCCAGTACTTC. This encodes CASSSLAGGLETQYF.